This T cell receptor (beta chain) was profiled in a study of cytomegalovirus exposure and HLA in healthy donors (dated by TCRdb to the late 2010s). General notes on the study: An earlier analysis of 550 to 700 of the donors reported approximately 290 Gb of sequence data and around 110 million unique TCR beta sequences from 150 million to 200 million T cells. Approximately 300 gigabases of sequencing data and around 85 million unique TCR sequences made up an early release that covered over 550 HLA-typed donors. Among the roughly 430 genotyped donors, about 85% belonged to the genetic ancestry cluster associated with self-reported Caucasian donors. The study aimed to test whether signatures of past pathogen exposure could be identified by cataloging public T cell receptors. The study profiled the T cell repertoires of 550 to 700 subjects by immunosequencing and related them to cytomegalovirus serostatus. A separate validation cohort of 100 to 150 different subjects was used in addition to the approximately 700-subject first cohort. To predict cytomegalovirus infection status, the study brought together high-throughput TCR immunosequencing, statistical association of individual TCRs with disease status, and machine learning. A later analysis re-analyzed previously published TCR beta repertoires from about 600 donors and added high-resolution HLA genotyping to study TCR occurrence patterns. Rather than using new phenotypic data, the later analysis identified candidate immune exposures from TCR beta sequences and from how often those sequences occurred across donors. An earlier analysis of roughly 600 of the donors used high-throughput TCR beta sequencing to judge whether each TCR beta V gene segment behaved as functional or pseudogenic. Donor age, sex, ethnicity and CMV serostatus were compiled alongside the repertoire data. Genome-wide SNP genotypes for about three fifths of the roughly 670 donors were used in a later genetic analysis, which treated that subset as a discovery cohort. Every repertoire in the discovery cohort had been generated on one and the same sequencing platform. HLA typing covered class I and class II loci at four-digit resolution. Typing coverage varied by locus: roughly 629-640 donors for A, B, C, DRB1 and DQB1; roughly 560 for DQA1; 606 for DPA1; approximately 450 for DPB1. Because of strong linkage in the cohort, roughly five DR-DQ haplotypes were treated as single units for association and clustering. Across some 400 genotyped donors of the cohort, an average of approximately 240,000 unique TCR beta nucleotide sequences per donor were sequenced, and 15% to 20% of those sequences were non-productive. The research as a whole found: V-gene and J-gene trimming of TCR beta chains was associated with a missense DCLRE1C variant in a later genetic analysis, and the association was replicated in an independent cohort. In vitro tests confirmed that a few of the cytomegalovirus-associated TCR beta chains recognize cytomegalovirus antigens. Broadly in line with IMGT annotations, most TCR beta V segments showed up in productive rearrangements about 90% or about 30% of the time in an earlier analysis of several hundred of the donors. The authors suggested that the approach could potentially be extended to other disease states and immunological phenotypes. Because the 87-base-pair reads could not distinguish some IMGT-functional V segments, including TRBV6-2 and TRBV6-3, those segments were excluded. Correlated functional status among segregating V segments might reflect linkage disequilibrium, but an unknown experimental factor could not be ruled out. In a later analysis, about 17,000 TCR beta sequences were associated with specific HLA alleles at a false discovery rate of 0.05. In both the original and validation cohorts, the classifier was reported to diagnose cytomegalovirus status with high specificity and sensitivity. Compared with equally common non-associated chains, HLA-associated TCR beta chains in a later analysis were more clonally expanded and had lower generation probabilities. When HLA alleles, especially DR and DQ, strongly co-occurred, attributing TCR associations to individual alleles was difficult. In a later analysis, TCR association rates were found to vary across HLA loci, with the most associated TCRs seen for DRB1 alleles and the fewest for HLA-C alleles. According to a later genetic analysis, donors in an Asian-associated ancestry cluster had fewer N-insertions in productive TCRs than the approximately 630-donor mean. A total of around 150 TCR beta chains were listed by the study as associated with cytomegalovirus. Most TCR sequences were seen in very few donors, while some public TCRs were found in many individuals. This cohort had only TCR beta chains sequenced, and the lack of alpha or paired-chain data limited which features could be detected. Several of the top co-occurrence clusters appeared to be linked to parvovirus B19, influenza, CMV and Epstein-Barr virus, according to a later analysis. Roughly uniform sequencing depth across donors was assumed in presence/absence analyses, although this assumption may not hold. A further reported finding was that TCR beta sequences accurately predicted the HLA-A and HLA-B alleles for most subjects in the first cohort. Because some donors lacked HLA typing at each locus, the association tests relied only on the typed subset. The earlier analysis of 450 to 700 of the donors excluded some 15 rarely observed V segments, including chromosome 9 orphons, because counts were too low. For the cohort, immune exposure information was limited to CMV serostatus. A cluster of highly shared sequence variants was judged likely to represent a technical artifact of the sequencing pipeline. Most CMV-associated TCR beta chains appeared to be HLA-restricted in a later analysis, and the HLA associations seemed to be driven largely by CMV exposure.

The cohort consisted of 600 to 750 healthy bone marrow donors. At the time of sampling, all cohort members were nominally healthy, though unrecorded immune exposures were likely present. The donor tested CMV seropositive, placing the donor among the 289 seropositive members of the cohort. A peripheral blood sample was provided by each donor, and peripheral blood mononuclear cells were used for TCR beta sequencing. The Qiagen DNeasy Blood Extraction Kit was used to extract genomic DNA from the blood cell samples. At the junction V is shortened by 2 bases and J by 6 bases, with 6 bases in between. The CDR3 runs 12 residues from the cysteine to the phenylalanine. The read is trimmed to its CDR3 DNA, 36 bases read in frame from base 1. From a lookup of the germline V gene, CDR1 and CDR2 are LGHNT and FRNRAP. Library creation used the immunoSEQ multiplex PCR assay. The multiplex PCR relied on a mix of 60 forward primers for TCR Vbeta segments and 13 reverse primers for TCR Jbeta segments. The CDR3 region of rearranged TCR beta genes was amplified from genomic DNA by a multiplex PCR assay. Amplified TCR beta libraries were sequenced as 87-base-pair reads on the Illumina HiSeq System. The authors' analysis ran thus. In a later analysis, approximately 74 million unique TCR beta chains were counted across the roughly 670 repertoires, and roughly 10 million of these chains were shared by at least two donors. Raw reads were error-corrected and collapsed into unique sequences with a nearest-neighbor algorithm that merged closely related sequences to remove PCR and sequencing errors. Alignment of CDR3 sequences to IMGT reference sequences was used to assign V, D and J gene segments. For a sequence to be retained, at least a six-nucleotide match to both a V gene segment and a J gene segment was required. Rearrangements were called productive when the CDR3 lacked stop codons and stayed in frame with V and J; all others were non-productive. CDR3 was defined according to IMGT convention as the region running from the second conserved V-encoded cysteine to the conserved J-encoded phenylalanine. In an earlier analysis of roughly 580 of the donors, sequences lacking an unambiguous match to a single V gene segment were excluded. In an earlier analysis of some 590 of the donors, a V segment was called functional when productive rearrangements were above 56.7%, and segregating when the standard deviation between donors exceeded 5%. To diagnose cytomegalovirus status from the catalog of TCR beta chain sequences, a statistical classification framework was built. A later analysis assigned V and J genes by comparing TCR nucleotide sequences with IMGT/GENE-DB human TR gene sequences. The TCRdist pipeline was used in a later analysis to assign CDR3 sequences and most-parsimonious VDJ recombination scenarios. In a later analysis, every TCR beta chain was defined by the combination of its CDR3 amino acid sequence and its V-gene family, and reads without a unique V-gene family were dropped. To address suspected cross-contamination and a sequencing artifact, a later analysis removed roughly 580 highly shared, low-generation-probability nucleotide sequences. In a later analysis, a clonal expansion index was calculated for each public chain from normalized within-repertoire ranks of inferred template counts. A later analysis computed generation probabilities with a VDJ recombination model fitted to out-of-frame rearrangements, and checked the results against IGoR. In a later analysis, TCR-TCR, TCR-HLA and TCR-CMV co-occurrence was scored with hypergeometric tests, and a repertoire-size bias correction was applied to TCR pairs. In a later analysis, false discovery rates were estimated by permuting HLA or CMV assignments 20 times. In a later analysis, co-occurring TCRs were grouped with DBSCAN, and TCRdist sequence similarity was added when clustering was performed within HLA-allele-positive subsets. For co-occurrence clustering, repertoires with fewer than 30,000 or more than 120,000 public chains were excluded, along with roughly 5 repertoires with anomalous nucleotide sharing. Imported from immuneACCESS, the table was reduced by TCRdb to in-frame sequences with V and J called. These copies leave out some clones; in studies compared against another copy, an unresolved V gene accounts for under half, and the cause of the remainder is not known. V, J and clone size reflect that table, while D and trimming were determined from the DNA. In this sample the table shows about 210,000 clones, more than 75% of which occur a single time. The ten largest clones represent roughly 6% of the sample.

Concerning this clone: The antigen it recognizes is unknown. One base away there is no much larger clone; base qualities are not given.

Recombination linked TRBV12-5 to TRBJ2-3, with the D gene not clear enough to name. The sequence came from a man aged 40-49 years in good health and CMV-seropositive. Input material: PBMCs. In nucleotide form, the sequence is TGTGCTAGTGGTTTGTATGTGGATACGCAGTATTTT. Its translation reads: CASGLYVDTQYF.